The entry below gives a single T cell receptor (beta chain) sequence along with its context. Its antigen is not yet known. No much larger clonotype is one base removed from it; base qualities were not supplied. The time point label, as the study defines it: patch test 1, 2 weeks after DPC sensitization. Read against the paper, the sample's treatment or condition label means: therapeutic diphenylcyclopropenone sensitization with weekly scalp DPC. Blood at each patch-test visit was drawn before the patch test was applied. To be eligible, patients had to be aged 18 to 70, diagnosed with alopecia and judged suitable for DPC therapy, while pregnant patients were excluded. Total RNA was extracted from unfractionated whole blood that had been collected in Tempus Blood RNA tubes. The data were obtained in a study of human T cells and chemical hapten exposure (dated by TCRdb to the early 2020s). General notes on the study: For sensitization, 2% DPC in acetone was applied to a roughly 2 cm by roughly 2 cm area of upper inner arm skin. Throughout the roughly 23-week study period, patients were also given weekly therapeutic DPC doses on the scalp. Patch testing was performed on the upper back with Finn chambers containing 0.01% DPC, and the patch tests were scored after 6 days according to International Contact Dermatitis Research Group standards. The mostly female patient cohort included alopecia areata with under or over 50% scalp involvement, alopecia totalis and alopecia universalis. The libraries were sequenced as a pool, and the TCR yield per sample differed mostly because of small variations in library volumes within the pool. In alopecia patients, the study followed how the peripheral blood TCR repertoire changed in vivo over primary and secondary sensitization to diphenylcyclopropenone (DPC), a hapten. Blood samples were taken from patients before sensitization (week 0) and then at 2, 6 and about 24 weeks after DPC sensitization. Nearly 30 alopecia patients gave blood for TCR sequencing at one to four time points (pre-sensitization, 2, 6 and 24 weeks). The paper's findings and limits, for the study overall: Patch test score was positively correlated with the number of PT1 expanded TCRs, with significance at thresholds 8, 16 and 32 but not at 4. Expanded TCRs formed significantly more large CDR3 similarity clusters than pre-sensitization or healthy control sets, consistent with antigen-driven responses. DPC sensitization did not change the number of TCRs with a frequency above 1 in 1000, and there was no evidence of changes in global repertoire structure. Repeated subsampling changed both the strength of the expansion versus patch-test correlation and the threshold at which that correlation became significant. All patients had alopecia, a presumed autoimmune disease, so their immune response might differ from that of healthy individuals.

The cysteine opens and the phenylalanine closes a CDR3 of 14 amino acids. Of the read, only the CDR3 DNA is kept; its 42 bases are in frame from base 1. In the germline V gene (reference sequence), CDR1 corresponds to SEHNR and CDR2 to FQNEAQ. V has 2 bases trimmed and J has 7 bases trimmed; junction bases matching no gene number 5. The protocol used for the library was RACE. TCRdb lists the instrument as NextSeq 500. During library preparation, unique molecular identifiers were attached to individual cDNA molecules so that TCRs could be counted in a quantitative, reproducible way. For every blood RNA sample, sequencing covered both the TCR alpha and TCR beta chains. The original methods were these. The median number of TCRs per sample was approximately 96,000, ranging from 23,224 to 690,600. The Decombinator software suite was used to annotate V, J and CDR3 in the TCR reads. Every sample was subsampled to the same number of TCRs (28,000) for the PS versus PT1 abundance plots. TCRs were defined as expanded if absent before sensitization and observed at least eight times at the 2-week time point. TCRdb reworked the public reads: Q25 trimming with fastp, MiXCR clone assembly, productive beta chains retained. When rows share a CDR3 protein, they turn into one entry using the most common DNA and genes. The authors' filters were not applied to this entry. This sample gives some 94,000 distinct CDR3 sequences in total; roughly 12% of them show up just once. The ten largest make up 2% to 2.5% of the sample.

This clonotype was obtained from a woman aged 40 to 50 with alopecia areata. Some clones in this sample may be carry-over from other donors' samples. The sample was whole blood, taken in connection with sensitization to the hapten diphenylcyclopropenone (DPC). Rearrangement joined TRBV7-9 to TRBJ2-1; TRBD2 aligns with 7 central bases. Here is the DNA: TGTGCCAGCAGCTTAATGGGACTAAGAAATGAGCAGTTCTTC. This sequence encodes CASSLMGLRNEQFF.